A selection of T cell receptor beta chains follows, all from one sample in a study of blood T cell repertoires in COVID-19. The repertoire was sequenced with immunoSEQ multiplex PCR; TCRdb's copy has only in-frame clones and lacks some. This repertoire shows approximately 110,000 clones, 85% to 90% found once; its top ten account for approximately 30%. The sample comprised peripheral blood. These TCRs come from a woman over 75 with acute or convalescent COVID-19. Both conserved end residues are trimmed from each CDR3. The order of the fields is D gene, J gene, V gene, CDR3 protein. A D gene is named only where the DNA matches it firmly.

TRBD2 | TRBJ2-1 | TRBV7-8 | ASSLDSRGGGEQF
NA | TRBJ2-3 | TRBV28 | ASSLSDAAAPDTQY
NA | TRBJ1-6 | TRBV6-6 | ASSFLGDNSPLH
TRBD2 | TRBJ2-1 | TRBV11-2 | ASSLGTSWNNEQF
NA | TRBJ1-6 | TRBV6-1 | ASSEGTPYNSPLH
TRBD1 | TRBJ1-1 | TRBV7-8 | ASSLDGQVTAEAF
NA | TRBJ2-1 | TRBV9 | ASSVGQTYNEQF
NA | TRBJ1-4 | TRBV4-1 | ASSRTNEKLF
TRBD1 | TRBJ1-1 | TRBV15 | ATSRQRRGQGSDTEAF
NA | TRBJ2-7 | TRBV6-2/TRBV6-3 | ASSYVRFPPYEQY
NA | TRBJ2-7 | TRBV7-5 | VRSLVQGGEQY
TRBD1 | TRBJ2-1 | TRBV12-5 | ASGGGQGKPYNEQF
TRBD1 | TRBJ2-3 | TRBV11-2 | ASSTGQSTDTQY
NA | TRBJ1-6 | TRBV7-3 | ASSLGVLNSPLH
NA | TRBJ2-7 | TRBV10-3 | AISEHSYEQY
TRBD1 | TRBJ1-2 | TRBV12-3/TRBV12-4 | ASSSGTGVSYT
NA | TRBJ1-1 | TRBV30 | AWSNTGNTEAF
NA | TRBJ2-3 | TRBV24-1 | ATQRQDTDTQY
NA | TRBJ2-1 | TRBV19 | ASSTETGTLTYNEQF
NA | TRBJ2-1 | TRBV10-3 | AISEGSVRGEQF
NA | TRBJ1-5 | TRBV5-6 | ASASGAQGPQH
NA | TRBJ1-2 | TRBV2 | ASSEARQYGYT
TRBD2 | TRBJ2-3 | TRBV11-2 | ASSGHLEWRGGTDTQY
TRBD2 | TRBJ2-2 | TRBV3-1/TRBV3-2 | ASSLRAGGITYTGELF
TRBD2 | TRBJ2-3 | TRBV9 | ASSVRSGGATDTQY
NA | TRBJ1-5 | TRBV19 | ASSIAWGGRGSNQPQH
NA | TRBJ1-2 | TRBV6-5 | ASSYSKGVGGYT
TRBD1 | TRBJ1-1 | TRBV5-1 | ASSFGQGGLNTEAF
NA | TRBJ1-2 | TRBV5-1 | ASSLGGPGGYGYT
TRBD1 | TRBJ2-7 | TRBV27 | ASSPTGPRYEQY
NA | TRBJ2-1 | TRBV9 | ASSDLGAYNEQF
NA | TRBJ1-1 | TRBV19 | ASSITPQGGTEAF
NA | TRBJ1-2 | TRBV3-1/TRBV3-2 | ASWGLGGYT
TRBD1 | TRBJ2-1 | TRBV7-9 | ASSIWDREADEQF
NA | TRBJ2-2 | TRBV11-2 | ASSLDWTPPRNTGELF